One T cell receptor beta chain is described in this entry. The target antigen is unknown. The CDR3 sequence is 11 residues long. V was cut by 6 bases and J by 6 bases, with 12 bases left in between. Germline V gene data show CDR1 as DFQATT and CDR2 as SNEGSKA (reference sequence). The entry originates in a study of shared clonotypes between healthy human individuals. Assay: immunoSEQ multiplex PCR; the TCRdb copy retains only in-frame clones and omits some. The table shows about 2.3 million clones, with under 95% occurring only once. Study results and limitations: Sharing of clonotypes among donors was expected to vary with sequencing depth. With a handful of donors compared, 4.5% to 6.5% of naive CD4 clonotypes were shared.

The V gene is TRBV20-1, the J gene TRBJ2-7; perhaps TRBD2 as D (6 bases). The source is a man between 18 and 29 years old in good health. Some clones in this sample may be carry-over from other donors' samples. Input material: naive CD4+ T cells from PBMCs. The subset was: CD45RA+ positively selected. The CDR3 protein is CSAPGLLEQYF. CDR3 coding DNA: TGCAGTGCCCCGGGACTCCTCGAGCAGTACTTC.